This T cell receptor (beta chain) was retrieved from a study of T cell responses to AZD1222 COVID-19 vaccine. The V segment lost 1 base and the J segment 2 bases; nucleotides outside the gene matches: 4. This CDR3 is built from 15 residues. Germline V gene lookup returns CDR1 SQVTM and CDR2 ANQGSEA. Study conclusions and caveats: Vaccine-related CD4 TCRs covered spike, predominating at 160-218 and 743-854. Donors, mostly white British, included more females; clonal diversity was possibly underestimated.

Of note for this clone: What it binds is not known.

Measured with immunoSEQ multiplex PCR; TCRdb has only the in-frame clones, and not every one. The table includes approximately 140,000 clones, roughly 91% detected once. Sample: peripheral blood, taken on day 0 of AZD1222 vaccination. The chain links TRBV29-1 to TRBJ2-7; 11 nucleotides match TRBD1. This sequence was found in an adult in good health. This CDR3 is CSVEGMGQGAYEQYF. The DNA of the CDR3 is TGCAGCGTTGAAGGAATGGGACAGGGGGCCTACGAGCAGTACTTC.